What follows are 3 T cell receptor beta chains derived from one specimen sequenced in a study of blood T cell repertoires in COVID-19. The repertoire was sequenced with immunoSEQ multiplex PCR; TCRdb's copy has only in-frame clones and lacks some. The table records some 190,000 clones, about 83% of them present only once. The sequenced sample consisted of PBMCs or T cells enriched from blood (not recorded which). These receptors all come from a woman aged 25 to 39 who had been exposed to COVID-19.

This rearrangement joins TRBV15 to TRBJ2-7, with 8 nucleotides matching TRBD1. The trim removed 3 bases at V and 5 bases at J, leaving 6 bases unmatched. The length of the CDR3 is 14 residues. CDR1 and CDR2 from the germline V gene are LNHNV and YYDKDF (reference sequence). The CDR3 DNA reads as TGTGCCACCAGCAGGGACAGGGCTGCGAACGAGCAGTACTTC. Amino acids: CATSRDRAANEQYF.

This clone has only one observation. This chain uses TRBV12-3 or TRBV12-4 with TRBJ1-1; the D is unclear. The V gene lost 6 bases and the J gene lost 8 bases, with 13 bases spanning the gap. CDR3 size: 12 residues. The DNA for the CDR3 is TGTGCCAGCAGCCCTCTTGCCGGGGAAGCTTTCTTT. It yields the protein CASSPLAGEAFF.

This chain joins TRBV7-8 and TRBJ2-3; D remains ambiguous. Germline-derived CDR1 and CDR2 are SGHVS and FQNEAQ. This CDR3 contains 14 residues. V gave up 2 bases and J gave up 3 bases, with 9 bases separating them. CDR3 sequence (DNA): TGTGCCAGCAGCTTACTGGTCAGTACAGATACGCAGTATTTT. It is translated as CASSLLVSTDTQYF.